These 2 T cell receptor beta chains were sequenced from one sample in a study of beta chain features in type 1 diabetes. Notes on the study in general: Moderate but significant shortening of TCRB CDR3s was recorded in all four CD4+ subsets from Type 1 diabetes patients.

These receptors' targets are unknown. Isolated RNA was reverse transcribed in full, so expressed TCRB transcripts were sequenced. The table came from immunoSEQ multiplex PCR; TCRdb's copy has only in-frame clones and leaves some out. Among around 46,000 clones, around 40% were seen once, and the ten largest hold approximately 0.13%. Sequencing input: stem cell memory CD4+ T cells from blood. These TCRs come from a young man with type 1 diabetes.

The chain is built from TRBV4-1 and TRBJ2-2; 7 bases map to TRBD1. There are 14 residues in the CDR3. V lost 3 bases, J lost 6 bases, and 4 bases stayed unmatched. Germline CDR1 and CDR2: MGHRA and YSYEKL. CDR3 coding DNA: TGCGCCAGCAGCCAGAGACAGGGCGCCGGGGAGCTGTTTTTT. It translates to CASSQRQGAGELFF.

This clone is a singleton in its sample. The rearrangement joins TRBV6-5 to TRBJ2-2; a possible D gene is TRBD1 (6 bases). This CDR3 has 14 amino acids. Germline CDR1 is MNHEY and CDR2 is SVGAGI. With 6 bases removed from V and 1 base from J, the gap between germline ends came to 9 bases. The CDR3 loop is CASRGHLNTGELFF. The CDR3, as DNA: TGTGCCAGCAGGGGACACCTGAACACCGGGGAGCTGTTTTTT.